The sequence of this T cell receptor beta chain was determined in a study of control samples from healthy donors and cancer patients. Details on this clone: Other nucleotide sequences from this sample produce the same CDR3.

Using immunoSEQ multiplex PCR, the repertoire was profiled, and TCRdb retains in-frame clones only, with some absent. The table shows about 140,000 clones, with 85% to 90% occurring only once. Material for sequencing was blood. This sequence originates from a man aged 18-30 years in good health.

The CDR3 nucleotides read TGCGCCAGCAGCCTCGTAGACAATGAGCAGTTCTTC. It is translated as CASSLVDNEQFF. The chain joins TRBV5-1 to TRBJ2-1, with no clear D. The CDR3 is made up of 12 amino acids. The V gene's germline CDR1 is SGHRS and CDR2 YFSETQ. V was pared by 4 bases and J by 5 bases, with 7 bases between.